What follows is one T cell receptor (beta chain) and its context. The target antigen is unknown. V lost 0 bases and J 4 bases, leaving 8 bases between the germline ends. CDR1 and CDR2 (germline): SGHKS, YYEKEE (reference sequence). The CDR3 sequence is 13 residues long. These donors were members of the approximately 110-subject validation cohort, a group separate from the approximately 700-subject first cohort. This sample is part of a study of cytomegalovirus exposure and HLA in healthy donors. Findings and limits, study-wide: Overall, around 160 TCR beta chains were annotated as cytomegalovirus-associated. Most TCR sequences were seen very rarely across donors, but some public TCRs occurred in many.

The table came from immunoSEQ multiplex PCR; TCRdb's copy has only in-frame clones and leaves some out. Of 150,000 to 200,000 clones in the sample, roughly nine tenths were seen once. Sequencing used PBMCs. The origin of this receptor is a woman in her 30s in good health and CMV-seronegative. V is TRBV5-5 and J is TRBJ2-7, with D uncertain. The CDR3 region is CASSLGLGYEQYF. CDR3 nucleotide sequence: TGTGCCAGCAGCTTGGGGCTCGGGTACGAGCAGTACTTC.